Included here is one T cell receptor beta chain sequence, with context. The data were taken from a study of blood T cell repertoires in COVID-19. About the study: The United States, Italy and Spain provided the acute and convalescent COVID-19 samples. The analysed material was cDNA or gDNA that came from T cells, B-cell-depleted T cells, or PBMCs.

The authors' processing: How many nucleated cells were present was estimated from reference gene primer amplification. Some clones are missing from TCRdb's copy, which holds only in-frame ones; the method was immunoSEQ multiplex PCR. Clone size and the V and J calls come from that table; the DNA yielded D and trimming. The sample lists 110,000 to 150,000 clones; more than 75% were seen once. Input material: peripheral blood. The origin of this receptor is a woman older than 75 with acute or convalescent COVID-19.

The CDR3 DNA reads TGTGCCAGCAGCCACTGGGGACGGGGGGGGTCCCCAGATACGCAGTATTTT. Translation: CASSHWGRGGSPDTQYF. The chain links TRBV11-2 to TRBJ2-3, with 8 positions matching TRBD2. The CDR3 sequence is 17 residues long. V lost 5 bases, J lost 4 bases, and 14 bases stayed unmatched. Germline V gene lookup returns CDR1 SGHAT and CDR2 FQNNGV. The complete variable domain, with remaining parts taken from reference TRBV11-2 and TRBJ2-3, reads EAGVAQSPRYKIIEKRQSVAFWCNPISGHATLYWYQQILGQGPKLLIQFQNNGVVDDSQLPKDRFSAERLKGVDSTLKIQPAKLEDSAVYLCASSHWGRGGSPDTQYFGPGTRLTVL.